Shown below are 30 T cell receptor beta chains from a single sample sequenced in a study of cytomegalovirus exposure and HLA in healthy donors. PCR amplification relied on 60 Vbeta primers (plus 13 Jbeta primers). Assay used: immunoSEQ multiplex PCR; TCRdb lists only in-frame clones, some missing. The sample lists approximately 75,000 clones; around 82% were seen once. Sequencing was done on a sample of PBMCs. The receptor source for this set is a male donor in good health and CMV-seronegative.

This clone was seen only once. The chain is built from TRBV19 and TRBJ1-2; 7 bases agree with TRBD1. Germline assignment: CDR1 LNHDA and CDR2 SQIVND (reference sequence). The CDR3 loop spans 15 amino acids. V shed 4 bases, J shed 3 bases, and the junction held 8 bases outside the gene matches. For the CDR3, the DNA is TGTGCCAGTAGTACCAACCGGGACAGTCACTATGGCTACACCTTC. Protein sequence: CASSTNRDSHYGYTF.

This clone has only one observation. V and J are TRBV9 and TRBJ1-4; 9 bases line up with TRBD1. The CDR3 is 15 amino acids. The ends lost 1 base at V and 7 bases at J; junction bases unmatched: 5. Looked up from germline, CDR1 is SGDLS and CDR2 is YYNGEE. The CDR3 DNA reads as TGTGCCAGCAGCGTACGGACAGGGGAAGGTGAAAAACTGTTTTTT. Its protein is CASSVRTGEGEKLFF. Full variable domain (outside the CDR3, taken from reference TRBV9 and TRBJ1-4): DSGVTQTPKHLITATGQRVTLRCSPRSGDLSVYWYQQSLDQGLQFLIQYYNGEERAKGNILERFSAQQFPDLHSELNLSSLELGDSALYFCASSVRTGEGEKLFFGSGTQLSVL.

This sequence joins TRBV2 and TRBJ2-2; TRBD2 might be the D (6 bases). There are 16 residues in the CDR3. CDR1 and CDR2 from the germline V gene are SNHLY and FYNNEI. V lost 5 bases, J lost 1 base, and 14 bases lay in between. The CDR3 here is CASSLSGRGNTGELFF. CDR3 bases: TGTGCCAGCAGTTTGTCGGGGCGGGGGAACACCGGGGAGCTGTTTTTT.

The chain combines TRBV6-1 with TRBJ2-5, with 7 nucleotides matching TRBD2. The J call may be mistaken, given a closer DNA end match to TRBJ2-7. CDR1 is MNHNS and CDR2 is SASEGT in the germline V gene. This CDR3 comprises 13 residues. The CDR3 sequence is CASSMGGGNEQYF. The CDR3, as DNA: TGTGCCAGCTCGATGGGGGGGGGAAACGAGCAGTACTTC.

This sequence joins TRBV14 and TRBJ2-2, with TRBD1 as a possible D gene (5 bases). V lost 2 bases, J lost 6 bases, and 13 bases lay in between. The CDR3 is 15 amino acids. The germline CDR1 and CDR2 sequences are SGHDN and FVKESK. The CDR3 DNA follows: TGTGCCAGCAGCCAACATGCAGGGCGCTCCGGGGAGCTGTTTTTT. Protein: CASSQHAGRSGELFF.

The chain has TRBV29-1 and TRBJ2-5, with 8 nucleotides matching TRBD2. The CDR3 length is 13 residues. Germline CDR1 and CDR2: SQVTM and ANQGSEA. Trimming removed 7 bases from V and 3 bases from J; junction bases left unmatched: 7. Here the CDR3 reads CSARRGLEETQYF. For the CDR3, the DNA is TGCAGCGCCCGTCGGGGACTAGAAGAGACCCAGTACTTC.

The chain combines TRBV7-3 with TRBJ2-1, with TRBD2 identical over 9 bases. From germline, CDR1 is SGHTA and CDR2 FQGTGA. This CDR3 is 16 amino acids long. V dropped 4 bases and J dropped 9; count of bases not matched to a gene: 13. For the CDR3, the DNA is TGTGCCAGCAGCTCCAGGGGACTAGCAGAAAGGGGTGAGCAGTTCTTC. Protein sequence: CASSSRGLAERGEQFF.

The chain joins TRBV5-4 to TRBJ2-7; TRBD1 aligns across 7 bases. The germline V gene encodes CDR1 SGHNT and CDR2 YYREEE (reference sequence). V was clipped by 5 bases and J by 6 bases; unmatched bases: 8. This CDR3 comprises 13 residues. The CDR3 protein is CASSTGTAAEQYF. DNA for the CDR3: TGTGCCAGCAGTACCGGGACAGCTGCCGAGCAGTACTTC.

The chain couples TRBV27 to TRBJ2-3; 11 nucleotides agree with TRBD2. In germline, CDR1 is MNHEY, CDR2 SMNVEV (reference sequence). With 6 bases clipped from V and 0 bases from J, the junction kept 5 bases outside the gene matches. The CDR3 is 16 amino acids. The CDR3 coding sequence is TGTGCCAGCAGGTTCGGACTAGCGGGTAGCACAGATACGCAGTATTTT. Translating gives CASRFGLAGSTDTQYF.

The chain has TRBV7-2 and TRBJ2-5; D is undetermined. The CDR3 extends over 14 amino acids. Trimming shortened V by 5 bases and J by 6 bases, and 16 bases separated the two germline ends. Germline loops: CDR1 SGHTA, CDR2 FQGNSA. The CDR3 coding sequence is TGTGCCAGCAGCCTTAATAGTGATCTTAAGACCCAGTACTTC. Translation: CASSLNSDLKTQYF.

A word on this clone: The junction and the germline gene differ at one end; a read error may be behind it. The rearrangement links TRBV7-8 to TRBJ1-5; TRBD1 is a possible D gene (5 bases). The CDR3 is 15 residues long. Germline CDR1 and CDR2: SGHVS and FQNEAQ. Here the CDR3 DNA reads TGTGCCAGCAGCTTTACCCAGGGTCGCAATCAGCCCCAGAATTTT. Translation: CASSFTQGRNQPQNF. The full variable domain, with the rest looked up from reference TRBV7-8 and TRBJ1-5, is GAGVSQSPRYKVAKRGQDVALRCDPISGHVSLFWYQQALGQGPEFLTYFQNEAQLDKSGLPSDRFFAERPEGSVSTLKIQRTQQEDSAVYLCASSFTQGRNQPQNFGDGTRLSIL.

V usage is TRBV7-2 and J usage is TRBJ1-1; TRBD1 matches 7 bases. CDR1 and CDR2 (germline): SGHTA, FQGNSA. V was clipped by 1 base and J by 5 bases; unmatched bases: 7. This CDR3 has 15 amino acids. The DNA of the CDR3 is TGTGCCAGCAGCTTAGGTCTAACAGGGGAAACTGAAGCTTTCTTT. Protein sequence: CASSLGLTGETEAFF.

V gene TRBV4-1 combines with J gene TRBJ2-2; 11 nucleotides align to TRBD2. Per germline, CDR1 MGHRA and CDR2 YSYEKL. The trim removed 6 bases at V and 8 bases at J, leaving 11 bases unmatched. The length of the CDR3 is 16 residues. As DNA, the CDR3 is TGCGCCAGCAGATCGATGCTAGCGGGGGGCGTGGGGGAGCTGTTTTTT. Its translation is CASRSMLAGGVGELFF.

Worth noting for this clone: The same CDR3 can be traced to other DNA sequences in this sample. This sequence joins TRBV5-1 and TRBJ2-7; a weak D match, TRBD2 (7 bases). The CDR3 length is 15 residues. Germline lookup yields CDR1 SGHRS and CDR2 YFSETQ. V shed 2 bases and J shed 4 bases, with 16 bases lying between them. The CDR3 sequence is CASSFNSGGPYEQYF. The DNA for the CDR3 is TGCGCCAGCAGCTTTAATTCCGGGGGGCCTTACGAGCAGTACTTC.

In this sample, this clone turned up once. The genes are TRBV5-1 and TRBJ2-5; 9 bases align to TRBD1. Gene TRBJ2-7 matches the end of the DNA better, so the J call may be wrong. This CDR3 comprises 17 residues. The V gene's germline CDR1 is SGHRS and CDR2 YFSETQ. CDR3 DNA sequence: TGCGCCAGCAGCTCAGGTAGGGGACAGGGTGACTCCTACGAGCAGTACTTC. This encodes CASSSGRGQGDSYEQYF.

This chain joins TRBV7-9 and TRBJ1-6, with 7 bases identical to TRBD1. This CDR3 contains 14 residues. V was clipped by 0 bases and J by 9 bases; unmatched bases: 2. Germline V CDR1 and CDR2: SEHNR, FQNEAQ (reference sequence). CDR3 in amino acids: CASSLARGSSPLHF. In DNA form, the CDR3 reads TGTGCCAGCAGCTTAGCCAGGGGGTCTTCACCCCTCCACTTT.

Comments on this clone: The junction departs from germline at one end; a sequencing error may be responsible. The chain combines TRBV18 with TRBJ1-5; 10 positions agree with TRBD1. There are 15 residues in the CDR3. Germline values: CDR1 KGHSH, CDR2 LQKENI. The CDR3 here is CASSRDRGEAQPQNF. In DNA, the CDR3 is TGTGCCAGCTCACGGGACAGGGGAGAAGCTCAGCCCCAGAATTTT.

Note on this clone: One end of the junction is discordant with germline, which a read error may explain. The chain combines TRBV5-5 with TRBJ1-2, with no clear D. The CDR3 sequence is 15 residues long. Germline loops: CDR1 SGHKS, CDR2 YYEKEE (reference sequence). As DNA, the CDR3 is TGTGCCAGCAGCTTAACTATCGGGGTGCACTATGGCTACCCCTTC. Translating it yields CASSLTIGVHYGYPF.

The chain couples TRBV6-1 to TRBJ1-5; 7 bases fit TRBD1. The CDR3 is 15 amino acids. Germline-derived CDR1 and CDR2 are MNHNS and SASEGT. V trimming: 4 bases; J trimming: 6 bases; junction bases outside the gene matches: 9. The CDR3 spells CASSGQGEVGQPQHF. The CDR3 nucleotides are TGTGCCAGCAGTGGACAGGGTGAGGTAGGTCAGCCCCAGCATTTT.

The rearrangement joins TRBV27 to TRBJ2-7, with D unresolved. Germline CDR1 reads MNHEY; CDR2 reads SMNVEV (reference sequence). Deletions cut 3 bases from V and 3 bases from J, with 9 bases between. CDR3 length: 13 residues. The CDR3 coding sequence is TGTGCCAGCAGTTTCAGTCAGGTCTACGAGCAGTACTTC. Translated: CASSFSQVYEQYF.

The chain joins TRBV7-6 to TRBJ2-7, with 10 bases that match TRBD1. J was trimmed by 6 bases and V by 1 base; bases with no gene match: 0. The CDR3 runs 13 residues. CDR1 is SGHVS, CDR2 FNYEAQ, per germline. CDR3 in DNA: TGTGCCAGCAGCTTAGGGGACAGGGGCGAGCAGTACTTC. Translated, it gives CASSLGDRGEQYF.

There are a few counts of this clone. CDR3: CASSPRLAGGSYEQYF. CDR3 coding DNA: TGTGCCAGCAGCCCCAGACTAGCGGGGGGTAGTTACGAGCAGTACTTC. The rearrangement joins TRBV2 to TRBJ2-7, with 13 bases fitting TRBD2. J was trimmed by 4 bases and V by 6 bases; bases with no gene match: 9. The CDR3 is 16 amino acids. Germline CDR1 SNHLY, CDR2 FYNNEI. The full variable domain, rest sourced from reference TRBV2 and TRBJ2-7, is EPEVTQTPSHQVTQMGQEVILRCVPISNHLYFYWYRQILGQKVEFLVSFYNNEISEKSEIFDDQFSVERPDGSNFTLKIRSTKLEDSAMYFCASSPRLAGGSYEQYFGPGTRLTVT.

This clone was seen a handful of times. The rearrangement uses TRBV29-1 and TRBJ1-1; weak D call: TRBD1 (6 bases). Germline CDR1 and CDR2: SQVTM and ANQGSEA. The ends were cut back, 8 bases at V and 2 bases at J, with 12 bases in the middle. The CDR3 sequence is 12 residues long. The CDR3: CSMRTDNTEAFF. The CDR3 DNA is TGCAGCATGAGGACAGATAACACTGAAGCTTTCTTT.

This clone came up a few times. This chain uses TRBV5-4 with TRBJ1-1, with 9 bases matching TRBD1. The V and J ends lost 4 bases and 4 bases, in that order; junction bases with no gene match: 5. Germline V lookup: CDR1 SGHNT, CDR2 YYREEE (reference sequence). The CDR3 runs 14 residues. Here the CDR3 DNA reads TGTGCCAGCAGCCCCGGACAGGGGAGCACTGAAGCTTTCTTT. Translation: CASSPGQGSTEAFF.

This clone was picked up a small number of times. The chain employs TRBV6-5 and TRBJ1-1; D may be TRBD1 (5 bases). Germline CDR1 and CDR2: MNHEY and SVGAGI. The CDR3 runs 14 residues. Trimming stripped 5 bases from V and 0 bases from J, with 10 bases between. The CDR3 sequence is CASSNRGVNTEAFF. The CDR3 DNA is TGTGCCAGCAGTAATCGGGGGGTGAACACTGAAGCTTTCTTT.

In this sample, this clone turned up once. Here the CDR3 reads CASSQRAGGYEQYF. The CDR3 bases are TGTGCCAGCAGCCAACGGGCAGGGGGCTACGAGCAGTACTTC. The chain carries TRBV2 and TRBJ2-7, with 7 positions matching TRBD1. Germline V lookup: CDR1 SNHLY, CDR2 FYNNEI. Germline trimming cut 6 bases from V and 3 bases from J; bases unmatched to any gene: 8. The CDR3 length is 14 residues.

This rearrangement joins TRBV30 to TRBJ1-5; unclear D gene. Trimming shortened V by 4 bases and J by 3 bases, and 13 bases separated the two germline ends. The CDR3 is 14 residues long. Germline V gives CDR1 GTSNPN, CDR2 SVGIG (reference sequence). The CDR3 sequence is CAWNAGVSNQPQHF. The CDR3 DNA sequence: TGTGCCTGGAATGCGGGAGTTTCCAATCAGCCCCAGCATTTT.

V usage is TRBV9 and J usage is TRBJ1-2, with 10 bases lining up with TRBD1. The V segment lost 1 base and the J segment 0 bases; nucleotides outside the gene matches: 6. CDR3 size: 17 residues. Germline V gene lookup returns CDR1 SGDLS and CDR2 YYNGEE. CDR3 region: CASSVSRGQGTNYGYTF. As DNA, the CDR3 is TGTGCCAGCAGCGTATCTCGGGGACAGGGGACTAACTATGGCTACACCTTC.

CDR3 loop: CASQDQGASSPLHF. The CDR3 DNA follows: TGTGCCAGTCAGGATCAGGGGGCATCTTCACCCCTCCACTTT. V gene TRBV6-5 combines with J gene TRBJ1-6; 8 bases match TRBD1. Trimming cost V 9 bases and J 9 bases; bases outside gene matches: 10. The germline V gene encodes CDR1 MNHEY and CDR2 SVGAGI. This CDR3 contains 14 residues.

The chain combines TRBV7-2 with TRBJ1-6, with no clear D. CDR1 and CDR2 from the germline V gene are SGHTA and FQGNSA. The CDR3 is 14 amino acids. The V gene lost 5 bases and the J gene lost 11 bases, with 16 bases spanning the gap. In DNA form, the CDR3 reads TGTGCCAGCAGCAGAAGGGAGGGCGAGCCACCCCTCCACTTT. Its protein product is CASSRREGEPPLHF.